The 2 T cell receptor beta chains presented below share a single source sample, sequenced in a study of tumor and adjacent non-tumor tissue in lung cancer. A modified ARM-PCR protocol with three rounds of nested PCR amplified TCRbeta. Each CDR3 protein gets one entry after TCRdb re-called the multiplex PCR reads with MiXCR. Seen here are fewer than 150,000 distinct CDR3 sequences, around 66% observed once, and the top ten hold about 18%. The template was RNA from unsorted bulk tissue. Sequencing was performed on lung tumor tissue. The receptors originated from a man aged 60-69 years with small cell lung cancer.

Concerning this clonotype: The junction departs from germline at one end; a sequencing error may be responsible. V gene TRBV11-2 combines with J gene TRBJ2-7, with unresolved D. Germline CDR1 and CDR2: SGHAT and FQNNGV. CDR3 length equals 16 residues. In DNA form, the CDR3 reads TGTGCCAGCAGCTTAGTGTCCTGGCTAAGCTCCTACGAGCAGTACTTT. Encoded protein: CASSLVSWLSSYEQYF. Combining the CDR3 with reference TRBV11-2 and TRBJ2-7 gives the whole variable domain EAGVAQSPRYKIIEKRQSVAFWCNPISGHATLYWYQQILGQGPKLLIQFQNNGVVDDSQLPKDRFSAERLKGVDSTLKIQPAKLEDSAVYLCASSLVSWLSSYEQYFGPGTRLTVT.

As regards this clonotype: A much larger clonotype is one base distant, so this may be a read error. V and J are TRBV24-1 and TRBJ2-3, with D unresolved. Germline V gene sequence: CDR1 KGHDR, CDR2 SFDVKD. This CDR3 comprises 15 residues. V gave up 4 bases and J gave up 3 bases, with 13 bases separating them. CDR3 sequence (DNA): TGTGCCACCAGTGACCCGGAACAGACTACAGATACGCAGTATTTT. Translation: CATSDPEQTTDTQYF.